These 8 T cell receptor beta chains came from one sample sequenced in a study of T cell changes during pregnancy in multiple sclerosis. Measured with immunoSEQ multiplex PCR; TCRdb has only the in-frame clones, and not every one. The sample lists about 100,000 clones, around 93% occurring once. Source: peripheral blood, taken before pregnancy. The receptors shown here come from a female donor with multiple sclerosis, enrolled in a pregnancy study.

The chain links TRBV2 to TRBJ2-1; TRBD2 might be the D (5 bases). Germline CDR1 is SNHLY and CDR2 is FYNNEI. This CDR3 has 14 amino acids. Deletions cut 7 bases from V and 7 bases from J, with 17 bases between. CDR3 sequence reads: CASKTRMLRNEQFF. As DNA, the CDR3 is TGTGCCAGCAAAACTAGGATGCTGAGGAATGAGCAGTTCTTC.

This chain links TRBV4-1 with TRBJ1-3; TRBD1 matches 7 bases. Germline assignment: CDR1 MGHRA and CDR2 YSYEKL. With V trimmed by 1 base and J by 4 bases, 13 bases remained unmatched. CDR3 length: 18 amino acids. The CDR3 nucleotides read TGCGCCAGCAGCCAAGTCCCCGGAGACAGGGTGAGAGGAAACACCATATATTTT. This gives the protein CASSQVPGDRVRGNTIYF.

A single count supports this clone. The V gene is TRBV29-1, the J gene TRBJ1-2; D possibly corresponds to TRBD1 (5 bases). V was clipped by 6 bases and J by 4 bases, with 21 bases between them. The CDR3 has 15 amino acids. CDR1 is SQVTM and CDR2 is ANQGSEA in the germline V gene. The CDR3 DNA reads TGCAGCGTGAGGCAGGGTGCAGCCTACGGCTATGGCTACACCTTC. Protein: CSVRQGAAYGYGYTF. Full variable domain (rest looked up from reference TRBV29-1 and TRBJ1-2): SAVISQKPSRDICQRGTSLTIQCQVDSQVTMMFWYRQQPGQSLTLIATANQGSEATYESGFVIDKFPISRPNLTFSTLTVSNMSPEDSSIYLCSVRQGAAYGYGYTFGSGTRLTVV.

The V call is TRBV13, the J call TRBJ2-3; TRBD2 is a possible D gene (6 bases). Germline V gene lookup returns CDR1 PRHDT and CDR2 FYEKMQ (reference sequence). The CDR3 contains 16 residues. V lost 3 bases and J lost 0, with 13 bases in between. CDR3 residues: CASSFNRGTSTDTQYF. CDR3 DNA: TGTGCCAGCAGCTTTAACCGGGGGACTAGCACAGATACGCAGTATTTT.

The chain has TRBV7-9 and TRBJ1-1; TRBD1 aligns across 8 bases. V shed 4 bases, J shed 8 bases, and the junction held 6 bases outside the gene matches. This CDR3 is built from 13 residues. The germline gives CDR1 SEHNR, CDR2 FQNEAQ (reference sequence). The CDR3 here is CASSSTGGDEAFF. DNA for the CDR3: TGTGCCAGCAGCTCAACAGGGGGGGACGAAGCTTTCTTT.

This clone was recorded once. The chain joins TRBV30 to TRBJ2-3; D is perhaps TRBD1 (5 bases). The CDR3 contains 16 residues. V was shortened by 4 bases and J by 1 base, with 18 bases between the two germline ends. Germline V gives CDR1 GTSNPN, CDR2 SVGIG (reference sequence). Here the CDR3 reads CAWMGHRQRRTDTQYF. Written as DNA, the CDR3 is TGTGCCTGGATGGGTCATAGACAGCGCCGCACAGATACGCAGTATTTT.

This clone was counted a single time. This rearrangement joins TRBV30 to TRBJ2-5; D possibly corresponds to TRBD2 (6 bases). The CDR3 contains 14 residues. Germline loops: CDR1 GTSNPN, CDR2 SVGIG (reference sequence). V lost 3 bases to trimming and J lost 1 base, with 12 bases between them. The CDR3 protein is CAWRGLAAQETQYF. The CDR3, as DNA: TGTGCCTGGAGGGGACTGGCCGCCCAAGAGACCCAGTACTTC.

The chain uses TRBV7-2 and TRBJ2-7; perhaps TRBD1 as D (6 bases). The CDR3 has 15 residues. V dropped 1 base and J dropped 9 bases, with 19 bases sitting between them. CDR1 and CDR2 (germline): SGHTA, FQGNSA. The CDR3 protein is CASSLGLGHNQGQYF. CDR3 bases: TGTGCCAGCAGCTTAGGTTTGGGACACAACCAAGGGCAGTACTTC.